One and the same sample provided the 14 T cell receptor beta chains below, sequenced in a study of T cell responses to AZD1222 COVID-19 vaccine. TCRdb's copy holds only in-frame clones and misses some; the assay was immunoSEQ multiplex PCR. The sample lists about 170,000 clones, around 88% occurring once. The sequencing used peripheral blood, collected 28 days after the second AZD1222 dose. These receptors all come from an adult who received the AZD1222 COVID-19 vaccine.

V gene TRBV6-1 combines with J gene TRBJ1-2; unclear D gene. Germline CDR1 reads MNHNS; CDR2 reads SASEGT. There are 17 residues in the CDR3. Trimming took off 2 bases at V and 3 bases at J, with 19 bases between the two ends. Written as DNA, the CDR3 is TGTGCCAGCAGTGAAATTAAAGGGTCAGGATCTCACTATGGCTACACCTTC. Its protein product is CASSEIKGSGSHYGYTF.

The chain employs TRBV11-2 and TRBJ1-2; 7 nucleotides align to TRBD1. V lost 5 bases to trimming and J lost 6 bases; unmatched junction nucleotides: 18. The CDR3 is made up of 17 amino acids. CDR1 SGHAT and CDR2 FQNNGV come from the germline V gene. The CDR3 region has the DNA TGTGCCAGCAGCCTCTTCCCCCGGGACAGCCGAGGAAATGGCTACACCTTC. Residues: CASSLFPRDSRGNGYTF.

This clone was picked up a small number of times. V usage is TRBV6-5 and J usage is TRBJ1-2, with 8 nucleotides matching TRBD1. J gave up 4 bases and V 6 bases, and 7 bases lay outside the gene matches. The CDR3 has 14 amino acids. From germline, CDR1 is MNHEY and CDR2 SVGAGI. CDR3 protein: CASSQWDRIYGYTF. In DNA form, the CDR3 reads TGTGCCAGCAGCCAGTGGGACAGGATCTATGGCTACACCTTC.

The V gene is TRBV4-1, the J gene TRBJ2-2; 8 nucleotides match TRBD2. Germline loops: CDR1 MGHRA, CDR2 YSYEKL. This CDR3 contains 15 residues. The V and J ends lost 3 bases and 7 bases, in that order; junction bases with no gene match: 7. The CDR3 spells CASSQDGTRIGELFF. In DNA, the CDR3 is TGCGCCAGCAGCCAGGACGGGACTAGAATCGGGGAGCTGTTTTTT.

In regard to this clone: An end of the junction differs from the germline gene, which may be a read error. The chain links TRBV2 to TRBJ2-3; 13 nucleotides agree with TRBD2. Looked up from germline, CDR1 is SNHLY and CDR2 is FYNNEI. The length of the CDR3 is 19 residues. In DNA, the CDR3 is TGTGCCAGCAGTACCCTCGCGTTAGGACTAGCGGGGGCTCCAGATACACAGTATTTT. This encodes CASSTLALGLAGAPDTQYF.

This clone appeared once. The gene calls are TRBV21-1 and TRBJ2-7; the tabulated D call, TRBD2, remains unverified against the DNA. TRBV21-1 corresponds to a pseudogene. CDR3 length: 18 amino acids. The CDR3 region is CASPPGTSGNYNSYEQYF. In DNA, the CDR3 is TGTGCCAGCCCCCCTGGGACTAGCGGGAACTATAACTCCTACGAGCAGTACTTC.

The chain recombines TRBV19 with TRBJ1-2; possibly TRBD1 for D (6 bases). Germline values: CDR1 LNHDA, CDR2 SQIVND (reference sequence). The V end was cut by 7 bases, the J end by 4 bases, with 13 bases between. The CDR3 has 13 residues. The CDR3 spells CASTGRGGYGYTF. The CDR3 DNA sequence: TGTGCCAGTACCGGCAGGGGCGGCTATGGCTACACCTTC.

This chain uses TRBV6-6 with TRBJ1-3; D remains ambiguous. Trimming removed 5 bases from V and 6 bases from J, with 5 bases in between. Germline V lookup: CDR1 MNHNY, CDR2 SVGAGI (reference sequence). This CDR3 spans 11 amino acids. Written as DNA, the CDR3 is TGTGCCAGCAGTGACGTAAACACCATATATTTT. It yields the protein CASSDVNTIYF.

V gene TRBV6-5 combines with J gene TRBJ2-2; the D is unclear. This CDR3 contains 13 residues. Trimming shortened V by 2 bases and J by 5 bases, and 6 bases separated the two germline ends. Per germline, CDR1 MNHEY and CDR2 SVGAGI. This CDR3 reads CASSYDNTGELFF. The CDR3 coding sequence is TGTGCCAGCAGTTACGACAATACCGGGGAGCTGTTTTTT.

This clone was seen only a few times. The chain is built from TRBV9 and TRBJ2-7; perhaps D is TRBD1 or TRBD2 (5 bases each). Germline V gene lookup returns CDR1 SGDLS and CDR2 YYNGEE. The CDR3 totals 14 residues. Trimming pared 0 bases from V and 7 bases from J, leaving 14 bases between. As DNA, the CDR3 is TGTGCCAGCAGCGTAGACGGGGCGGCTAGAGAGCAGTACTTC. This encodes CASSVDGAAREQYF.

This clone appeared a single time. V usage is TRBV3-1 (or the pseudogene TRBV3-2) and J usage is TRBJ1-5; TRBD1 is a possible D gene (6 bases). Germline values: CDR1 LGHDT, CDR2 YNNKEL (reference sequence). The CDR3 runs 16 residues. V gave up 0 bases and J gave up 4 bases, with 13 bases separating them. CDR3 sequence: CASSQDTGGGNQPQHF. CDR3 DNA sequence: TGTGCCAGCAGCCAAGATACGGGGGGCGGAAATCAGCCCCAGCATTTT.

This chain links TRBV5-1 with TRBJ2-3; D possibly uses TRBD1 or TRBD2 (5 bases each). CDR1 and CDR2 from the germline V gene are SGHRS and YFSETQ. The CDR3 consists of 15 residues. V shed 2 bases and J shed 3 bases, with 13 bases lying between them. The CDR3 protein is CASSFSRDETDTQYF. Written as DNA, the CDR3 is TGCGCCAGCAGCTTTTCCCGGGACGAGACAGATACGCAGTATTTT.

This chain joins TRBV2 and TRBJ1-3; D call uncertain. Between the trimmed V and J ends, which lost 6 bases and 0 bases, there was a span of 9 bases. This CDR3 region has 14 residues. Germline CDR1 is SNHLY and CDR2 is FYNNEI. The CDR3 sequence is CASRAGSSGNTIYF. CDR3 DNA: TGTGCCAGCAGGGCCGGGAGCTCTGGAAACACCATATATTTT. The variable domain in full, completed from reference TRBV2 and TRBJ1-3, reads EPEVTQTPSHQVTQMGQEVILRCVPISNHLYFYWYRQILGQKVEFLVSFYNNEISEKSEIFDDQFSVERPDGSNFTLKIRSTKLEDSAMYFCASRAGSSGNTIYFGEGSWLTVV.

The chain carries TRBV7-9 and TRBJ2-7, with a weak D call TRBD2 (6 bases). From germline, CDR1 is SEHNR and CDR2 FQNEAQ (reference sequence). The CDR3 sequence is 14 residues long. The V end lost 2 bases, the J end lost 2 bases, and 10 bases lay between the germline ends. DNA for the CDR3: TGTGCCAGCAGCTTATCGGGGAGGCCCTACGAGCAGTACTTC. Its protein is CASSLSGRPYEQYF.